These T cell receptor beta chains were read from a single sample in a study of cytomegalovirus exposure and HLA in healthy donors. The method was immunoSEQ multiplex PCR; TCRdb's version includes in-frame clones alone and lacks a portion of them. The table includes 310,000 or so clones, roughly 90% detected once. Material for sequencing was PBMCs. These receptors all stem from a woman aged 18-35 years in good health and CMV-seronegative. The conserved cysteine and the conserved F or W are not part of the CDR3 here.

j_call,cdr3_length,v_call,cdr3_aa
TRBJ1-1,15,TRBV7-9,ASSLTPGRRWDTEAF
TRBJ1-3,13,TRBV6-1,ASSEALLSGNTIY
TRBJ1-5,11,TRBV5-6,ASSLAGYQPQH
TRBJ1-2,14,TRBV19,ASSREDRGANYGYT
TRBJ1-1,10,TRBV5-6,ASSAQVTEAF
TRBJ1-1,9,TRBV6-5,ATIGGTEAF
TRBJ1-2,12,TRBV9,ASSVGDSNYGYT
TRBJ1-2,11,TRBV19,ATQGFSRYGYT
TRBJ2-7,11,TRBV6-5,ASRRESPYEQY
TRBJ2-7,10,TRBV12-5,ASGPSFYEQY
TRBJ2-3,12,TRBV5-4,ASSLKQSTDTQY
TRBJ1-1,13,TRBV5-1,ASSFRQGRDTEAF
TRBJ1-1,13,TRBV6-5,ASSYREQGGTEAF
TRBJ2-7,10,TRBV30,AYSTGPLEQY
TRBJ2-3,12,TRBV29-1,SVAWGQGADMQY
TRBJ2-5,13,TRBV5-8,ASSPGLDFQETQY